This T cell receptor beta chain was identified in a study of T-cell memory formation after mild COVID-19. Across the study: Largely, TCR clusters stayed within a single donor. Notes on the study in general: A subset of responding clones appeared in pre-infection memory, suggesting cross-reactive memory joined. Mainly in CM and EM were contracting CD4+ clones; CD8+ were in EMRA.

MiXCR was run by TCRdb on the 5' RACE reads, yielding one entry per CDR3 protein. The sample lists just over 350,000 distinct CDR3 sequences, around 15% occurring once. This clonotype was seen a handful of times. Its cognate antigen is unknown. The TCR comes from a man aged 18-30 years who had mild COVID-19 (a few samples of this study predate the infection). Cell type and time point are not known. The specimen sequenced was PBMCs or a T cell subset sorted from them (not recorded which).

Written as DNA, the CDR3 is TGCGCCAGCAGCCAAGAGGCTGCCACCGGGACAGGGAACACCGGGGAGCTGTTTTTT. This gives the protein CASSQEAATGTGNTGELFF. V usage is TRBV4-3 and J usage is TRBJ2-2, with TRBD1 identical over 8 bases. CDR1 and CDR2 from the germline V gene are LGHNA and YSLEER. There are 19 residues in the CDR3. The V gene end was trimmed by 0 bases and the J gene end by 1 base; junction bases not matched to a gene: 10.